The rows below give T cell receptor beta chains drawn from one sample of a study of blood T cell repertoires in COVID-19. TCRdb keeps only in-frame clones here, not all; method: immunoSEQ multiplex PCR. The sample contains 200,000 to 300,000 clones, approximately 84% of which appear only once. What was sequenced was peripheral blood. Every receptor here comes from a woman of 80 years or more with acute or convalescent COVID-19. Both conserved end residues are trimmed from each CDR3. A D gene is named only where the DNA matches it firmly. Clone size is given for some rows only: seen once, a few or many times, or a class if the clone is expanded.

CDR3: ASSPRDTLRPIY
D: .
J: TRBJ1-3
length: 12
size: .
V: TRBV6-5

CDR3: ASSLDAGNYGYT
D: .
J: TRBJ1-2
length: 12
size: .
V: TRBV5-4

CDR3: ASASGLADEQF
D: .
J: TRBJ2-1
length: 11
size: .
V: TRBV7-3

CDR3: ASSSGSGNEQF
D: .
J: TRBJ2-1
length: 11
size: .
V: TRBV6-5

CDR3: ASRTGTGGSSYNSPLH
D: .
J: TRBJ1-6
length: 16
size: .
V: TRBV19

CDR3: ASSPLDNGNTIY
D: .
J: TRBJ1-3
length: 12
size: .
V: TRBV5-1

CDR3: AGRDSSGNTIY
D: TRBD1
J: TRBJ1-3
length: 11
size: once
V: TRBV6-5

CDR3: ASSRGPDYGYT
D: TRBD1
J: TRBJ1-2
length: 11
size: .
V: TRBV5-1

CDR3: ASSGRGRLLSDTQY
D: .
J: TRBJ2-3
length: 14
size: once
V: TRBV3-1/TRBV3-2

CDR3: ASSFLSGTGELF
D: .
J: TRBJ2-2
length: 12
size: .
V: TRBV28

CDR3: ASRPGGGTDTQY
D: TRBD1
J: TRBJ2-3
length: 12
size: once
V: TRBV2

CDR3: ASSPTGTGRFSYGYT
D: TRBD1
J: TRBJ1-2
length: 15
size: .
V: TRBV7-2

CDR3: ASSLGGTGGAYEQY
D: TRBD1
J: TRBJ2-7
length: 14
size: .
V: TRBV5-1

CDR3: ASSQGGFQPQH
D: .
J: TRBJ1-5
length: 11
size: .
V: TRBV4-1

CDR3: ASSPPSRYGYT
D: .
J: TRBJ1-2
length: 11
size: .
V: TRBV18

CDR3: ASSPGTGGGQPQH
D: TRBD1
J: TRBJ1-5
length: 13
size: .
V: TRBV28

CDR3: ASSGQGQTYGYT
D: TRBD1
J: TRBJ1-2
length: 12
size: .
V: TRBV25-1

CDR3: ASSLGPGQSKNIQY
D: TRBD1
J: TRBJ2-4
length: 14
size: .
V: TRBV11-3

CDR3: ASSLGQGYNEQF
D: .
J: TRBJ2-1
length: 12
size: .
V: TRBV5-5

CDR3: ASSRRGNTIY
D: .
J: TRBJ1-3
length: 10
size: few
V: TRBV19

CDR3: ASSLWREPYEQY
D: TRBD2
J: TRBJ2-7
length: 12
size: many
V: TRBV28

CDR3: ASSPGPAQVQPQH
D: .
J: TRBJ1-5
length: 13
size: few
V: TRBV5-1